This T cell receptor beta chain was documented in a study of cytomegalovirus exposure and HLA in healthy donors. Study in general: In a later analysis, the approximately 120 validation repertoires were reported to have used the same platform as the approximately 670 first-cohort repertoires.

Germline lookup yields CDR1 LNHDA and CDR2 SQIVND (reference sequence). V lost 1 base and J 6 bases, leaving 15 bases between the germline ends. The CDR3 extends over 15 amino acids. As for this clone: Its cognate antigen is unknown.

Overall study findings and caveats: In vitro experiments confirmed that three CMV-associated chains were specific for CMV antigens. TCR clusters originating in the first cohort tended to co-occur in the 120 validation repertoires, according to a later analysis. The study put 150 or so TCR beta chains on its list as cytomegalovirus-associated.

Generated by immunoSEQ multiplex PCR, the TCRdb table keeps only in-frame clones and is missing some. The repertoire holds 200,000 or so clones, with roughly 84% as singletons. Sequencing input: PBMCs. The chain joins TRBV19 to TRBJ1-1; a weak D match, TRBD1 (5 bases). This TCR came from a woman in her twenties or thirties in good health and CMV-seropositive. The CDR3 is CASSIAVNRYSEAFF. The CDR3 DNA reads as TGTGCCAGTAGTATAGCAGTAAACAGGTACTCTGAAGCTTTCTTT. The full variable domain, completed using reference TRBV19 and TRBJ1-1, is DGGITQSPKYLFRKEGQNVTLSCEQNLNHDAMYWYRQDPGQGLRLIYYSQIVNDFQKGDIAEGYSVSREKKESFPLTVTSAQKNPTAFYLCASSIAVNRYSEAFFGQGTRLTVV.